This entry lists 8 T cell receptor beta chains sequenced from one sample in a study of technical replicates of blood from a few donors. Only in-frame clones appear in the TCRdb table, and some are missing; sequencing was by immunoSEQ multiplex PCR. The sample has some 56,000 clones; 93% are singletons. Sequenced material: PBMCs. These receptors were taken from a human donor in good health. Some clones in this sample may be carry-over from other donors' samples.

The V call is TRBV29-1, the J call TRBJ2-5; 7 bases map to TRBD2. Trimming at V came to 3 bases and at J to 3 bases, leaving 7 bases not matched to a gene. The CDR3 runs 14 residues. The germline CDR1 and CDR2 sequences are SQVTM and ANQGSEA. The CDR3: CSVDRPGGKETQYF. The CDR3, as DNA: TGCAGCGTTGACCGACCGGGGGGAAAAGAGACCCAGTACTTC.

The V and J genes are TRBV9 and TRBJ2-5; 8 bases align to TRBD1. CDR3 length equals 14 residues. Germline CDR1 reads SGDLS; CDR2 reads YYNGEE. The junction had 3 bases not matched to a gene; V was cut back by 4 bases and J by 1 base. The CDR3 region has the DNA TGTGCCAGCAGCAGACAGGGGATCCAAGAGACCCAGTACTTC. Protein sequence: CASSRQGIQETQYF. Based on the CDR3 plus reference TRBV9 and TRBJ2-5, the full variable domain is DSGVTQTPKHLITATGQRVTLRCSPRSGDLSVYWYQQSLDQGLQFLIQYYNGEERAKGNILERFSAQQFPDLHSELNLSSLELGDSALYFCASSRQGIQETQYFGPGTRLLVL.

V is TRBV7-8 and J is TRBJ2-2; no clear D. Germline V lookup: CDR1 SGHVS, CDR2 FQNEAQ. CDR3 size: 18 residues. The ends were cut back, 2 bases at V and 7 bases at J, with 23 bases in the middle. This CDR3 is CASSLRSGGGTSGGELFF. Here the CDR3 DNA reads TGTGCCAGCAGCTTACGGTCCGGTGGCGGTACAAGTGGCGGGGAGCTGTTTTTT.

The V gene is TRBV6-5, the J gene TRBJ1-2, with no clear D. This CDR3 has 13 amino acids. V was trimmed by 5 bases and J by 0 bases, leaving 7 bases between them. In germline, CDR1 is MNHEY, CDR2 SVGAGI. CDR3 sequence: CASSVAPNYGYTF. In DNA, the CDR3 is TGTGCCAGCAGTGTAGCTCCTAACTATGGCTACACCTTC.

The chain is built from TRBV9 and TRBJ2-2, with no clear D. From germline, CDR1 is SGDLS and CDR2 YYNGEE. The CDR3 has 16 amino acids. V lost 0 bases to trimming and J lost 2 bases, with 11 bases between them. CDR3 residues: CASSVERLLNTGELFF. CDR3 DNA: TGTGCCAGCAGCGTAGAGAGGCTTCTAAACACCGGGGAGCTGTTTTTT.

Here the CDR3 reads CASRQDFSGTEAFF. CDR3 sequence (DNA): TGTGCCAGCAGGCAGGATTTTAGTGGCACTGAAGCTTTCTTT. V and J are TRBV25-1 and TRBJ1-1; D is unresolved. The V end was cut by 6 bases, the J end by 4 bases, with 15 bases between. Germline V gene data show CDR1 as MGHDK and CDR2 as SYGVNS. The CDR3 extends over 14 amino acids.

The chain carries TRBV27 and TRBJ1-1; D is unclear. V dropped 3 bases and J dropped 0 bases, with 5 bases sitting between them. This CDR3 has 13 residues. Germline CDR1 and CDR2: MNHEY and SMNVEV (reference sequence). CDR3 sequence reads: CASSFTVNTEAFF. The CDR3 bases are TGTGCCAGCAGTTTCACAGTGAACACTGAAGCTTTCTTT.

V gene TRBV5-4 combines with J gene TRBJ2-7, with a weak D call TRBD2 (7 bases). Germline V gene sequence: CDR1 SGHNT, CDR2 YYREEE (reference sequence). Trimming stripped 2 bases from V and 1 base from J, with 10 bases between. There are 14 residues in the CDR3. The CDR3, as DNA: TGTGCCAGCAGCTTCGGGGGGCAATCCTACGAGCAGTACTTC. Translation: CASSFGGQSYEQYF.